This T cell receptor (beta chain) was obtained from a study of somatic mutations in cytotoxic T cells in rheumatoid arthritis. This clone has just a few counts. Its antigen remains unknown. The method was immunoSEQ multiplex PCR; TCRdb's version includes in-frame clones alone and lacks a portion of them. Of about 19,000 clones in the sample, 60% to 85% are singletons; the top ten hold 28%. Findings and limits, study-wide: There was no knowledge of the antigen targets of the expanded CD8+ clones.

The CDR3 sequence is 15 residues long. Germline V CDR1 and CDR2: SEHNR, FQNEAQ (reference sequence). V lost 5 bases, J lost 5 bases, and 18 bases lay in between. The J gene is TRBJ1-1, the V gene TRBV7-9; tentatively, D is TRBD1 (5 bases). This receptor was obtained from an adult with rheumatoid arthritis. Sequenced: CD8+ T cells sorted from blood. The DNA of the CDR3 is TGTGCCAGCAGCCCCCGCGGGGCCTGGGGGACTGAAGCTTTCTTT. Its protein is CASSPRGAWGTEAFF.